These T cell receptor beta chains were read from a single sample in a study of human T cells and chemical hapten exposure. Each CDR3 protein gets one entry after TCRdb re-called the RACE reads with MiXCR. The sample includes 270,000 or so distinct CDR3 sequences, 7.5% to 9% of them seen just once. The source material was whole blood, sampled in connection with sensitization to the hapten diphenylcyclopropenone (DPC). All receptors derive from a man aged 18 to 30 with alopecia areata. Some clones in this sample may be carry-over from other donors' samples. Both conserved end residues are part of each CDR3. The order of the fields is clone size, J gene, D gene, V gene, CDR3 DNA, CDR3 protein. A D gene is named only where the DNA matches it firmly. Clone size is not always given. Where it is, it says once, few, many or a class for expanded clones.

>.|TRBJ2-5|TRBD2|TRBV7-6
TGTCCCAGCAGTTTACCTGGGACTACGCTCGACCAGTACTTC
CPSSLPGTTLDQYF
>.|TRBJ1-5|.|TRBV12-5
TGTGCTAGTGGTTTGGTATTTGATTTTTCGAAGTTAAGTCAGCCCCAGCATTTT
CASGLVFDFSKLSQPQHF
>few|TRBJ2-5|TRBD1|TRBV15
TGTGCCACCAGCAGCGATACAGGGGGCCAAGAGACCCAGTACTTC
CATSSDTGGQETQYF
>many|TRBJ1-2|.|TRBV5-4
TGTGCCAGCAGCATGGACAGTCGTGACTATGGCTACACCTTC
CASSMDSRDYGYTF
>many|TRBJ2-7|TRBD1|TRBV5-1
TGCGCCAGCAGCTATACGGACAGGGTCAGCTACGAGCAGTACTTC
CASSYTDRVSYEQYF
>.|TRBJ1-5|.|TRBV7-9
TGTGCCAGCAGCTTAGAGTTTGGGGATCAGCCCCAGCATTTT
CASSLEFGDQPQHF
>few|TRBJ1-5|.|TRBV10-3
TGTGCCATCAGGAGGTCAGGGGATCGCAATCAGCCCCAGCATTTT
CAIRRSGDRNQPQHF
>many|TRBJ1-6|.|TRBV19
TGTGCCAGTCAGTTACCGGGTGCGCGTGGTTCACCCCTCCACTTT
CASQLPGARGSPLHF
>.|TRBJ1-1|TRBD1|TRBV11-2
TGTGCCAGCAGCTTAACCGGGACAGGGGGCACGAGGAGCACTGAAGCTTTCTTT
CASSLTGTGGTRSTEAFF
>few|TRBJ2-5|TRBD1|TRBV29-1
TGCAGCGTTGCCTGGACAGGGGGCGAGACCCAGTACTTC
CSVAWTGGETQYF
>.|TRBJ2-1|TRBD2|TRBV5-4
TGTGCCAGCAGCCGGACTAGCGGGGGGGCGTCCTACAATGAGCAGTTCTTC
CASSRTSGGASYNEQFF
>few|TRBJ1-2|.|TRBV12-3/TRBV12-4
TGTGCCAGCAGTTTAGGAGGCCCCGACTATGGCTACACCTTC
CASSLGGPDYGYTF
>.|TRBJ2-3|.|TRBV5-6
TGTGCCAGCAGCTTGCGGAGCACAGATACGCAGTATTTT
CASSLRSTDTQYF
>few|TRBJ1-5|.|TRBV10-1
TGCGCCATCCGGAGAGAGCCCCAGCATTTT
CAIRREPQHF
>.|TRBJ2-4|.|TRBV2
TGTGCCAGCATCTCGGCAGGAAACATTCAGTACTTC
CASISAGNIQYF
>few|TRBJ2-1|TRBD2|TRBV20-1
TGCAGTGCCCTTGGACTAGCGGGGAACAATGAGCAGTTCTTC
CSALGLAGNNEQFF
>.|TRBJ1-2|.|TRBV13
TGTGCCAGCAGCCATACAACGACGGGGATCTTGGGCTACACCTTC
CASSHTTTGILGYTF
>many|TRBJ1-3|TRBD1|TRBV4-3
TGCGCCAGCAGCCAACGAGGGACAGGCGGGGGAAACACCATATATTTT
CASSQRGTGGGNTIYF
>once|TRBJ2-5|.|TRBV5-1
TGCGCCAGCTCCCGACAGATCCAAGAGACCCAGTACTTC
CASSRQIQETQYF
>.|TRBJ2-6|.|TRBV19
TGTGCCAGTACCCAGCGGGGGACAGCCTCTGGGGCCAACGTCCTGACTTTC
CASTQRGTASGANVLTF
>.|TRBJ2-5|TRBD2|TRBV9
TGTGCCAGCAGCGTAGACCCAGCGGGGGGCGGCGAGACCCAGTACTTC
CASSVDPAGGGETQYF
>many|TRBJ1-1|.|TRBV6-5
TGTGCCAGCAGTTACTCGATCCCCCCGGTTAACACTGAAGCTTTCTTT
CASSYSIPPVNTEAFF
>.|TRBJ1-6|.|TRBV4-1
TGCGCCAGCAGCCAAGGGGGTGGGTCCTATAATTCACCCCTCCACTTT
CASSQGGGSYNSPLHF
>many|TRBJ1-3|TRBD1|TRBV20-1
TGCAGTGCTCAACCCGGGACAGGAGGAAACACCATATATTTT
CSAQPGTGGNTIYF
>many|TRBJ1-6|.|TRBV7-9
TGTGCCAGCAGCTTAAGTCAGGGCGCCAATTCACCCCTCCACTTT
CASSLSQGANSPLHF
>.|TRBJ2-1|TRBD2|TRBV7-9
TGTGCCAGCAGCTCAGAGCGGGACTCTTCGTTCTTC
CASSSERDSSFF
>few|TRBJ2-3|TRBD1|TRBV20-1
TGCAGTGCTCAGAAGGGACAGGGGGCAGATACGCAGTATTTT
CSAQKGQGADTQYF
>many|TRBJ1-1|.|TRBV6-5
TGTGCCAGCAGTTACTCGGGCCCTCTGGGTGAAGCTTTCTTT
CASSYSGPLGEAFF
>many|TRBJ1-1|TRBD1|TRBV6-5
TGTGCCAGCAGTCCAAACAGGGGGCTTGAAGCTTTCTTT
CASSPNRGLEAFF
>few|TRBJ2-3|.|TRBV5-4
TGTGCCAGCAGCTCCGTAAGGCCAGATACGCAGTATTTT
CASSSVRPDTQYF
>few|TRBJ1-6|.|TRBV20-1
TGCAGTGCTAGAGGAAGTACTACCTATAATTCACCCCTCCACTTT
CSARGSTTYNSPLHF
>many|TRBJ2-5|.|TRBV3-1
TGTGCCAGCTCCTACGTCAGCGCTTCACAAGAGACCCAGTACTTC
CASSYVSASQETQYF
>few|TRBJ2-5|.|TRBV7-8
TGTGCCAGCAGCTCAGGCATGGCAAACCAAGAGACCCAGTACTTC
CASSSGMANQETQYF
>few|TRBJ2-1|TRBD2|TRBV12-3/TRBV12-4
TGTGCCAGCAGTTTAAGGTTGCGGGGGAGCTCCTACAATGAGCAGTTCTTC
CASSLRLRGSSYNEQFF
>.|TRBJ2-4|TRBD1|TRBV28
TGTGCCAGCGGCGGACAGGGTTTAGCCAAAAACATTCAGTACTTC
CASGGQGLAKNIQYF
>.|TRBJ2-3|.|TRBV6-5
TGTGCCAGCAGTCCCTCACGGGGTGAGGGGCGCTTCACAGATACGCAGTATTTT
CASSPSRGEGRFTDTQYF
>few|TRBJ2-7|.|TRBV29-1
TGCAGCGTTGAGGGGGAGAATTCCTACGAGCAGTACTTC
CSVEGENSYEQYF
>once|TRBJ2-3|.|TRBV7-8
TGTGCCAGCAGCTTAGTAAGGGCCTGGGCTGTCACAGATACGCAGTATTTT
CASSLVRAWAVTDTQYF
>many|TRBJ1-3|.|TRBV6-5
TGTGCCAGCAGTTACCTAGGACAGCGGGGAAACACCATATATTTT
CASSYLGQRGNTIYF
>.|TRBJ1-5|TRBD1|TRBV7-2
TGTGCCAGCAGCTTGGGACAGCGGCAACAGCCCCAGCATTTT
CASSLGQRQQPQHF
>few|TRBJ2-3|.|TRBV6-5
TGTGCCAGCAGTCGGGACGCCCCTAGCAGGACAGATACGCAGTATTTT
CASSRDAPSRTDTQYF
>.|TRBJ1-1|.|TRBV7-3
TGTGCCAGCAGCTTAATTTACAGGGTAAACACTGAAGCTTTCTTT
CASSLIYRVNTEAFF
>many|TRBJ1-5|.|TRBV15
TGTGCCACCAGCAGAGACAATTCGGACGTTAGCAATCAGCCCCAGCATTTT
CATSRDNSDVSNQPQHF
>many|TRBJ1-1|.|TRBV21-1
TGTGCCAGCGAAGACAGATATCATCCGCTGAACACTGAAGCTTTCTTT
CASEDRYHPLNTEAFF
>few|TRBJ2-7|TRBD2|TRBV7-9
TGTGCCAGCAGCTTCGCCGGGACTAGTCCTCAAACCTACGAGCAGTACTTC
CASSFAGTSPQTYEQYF